The present TCR beta chain was sequenced within a study of T cell clonality in common variable immunodeficiency. Study findings and constraints: In common variable immunodeficiency, TCR beta chains reportedly carried fewer deletions and N-nucleotide insertions. Links between repertoire features and CVID complications were heterogeneity-limited. CVID subjects showed higher TCRbeta clonality than healthy controls.

Both groups were predominantly of Caucasian heritage. Notes on this clone: Its matching antigen is unknown. Read coverage stops 3 residues before the CDR3 terminus; the germline J gene supplies the remainder.

Assay used: immunoSEQ multiplex PCR; TCRdb lists only in-frame clones, some missing. The sample presents about 43,000 clones, none singletons. In germline, CDR1 is SGHAT, CDR2 FQDESV (reference sequence). CDR3 length equals 13 residues. The germline V and J ends were trimmed by 4 bases and 5 bases, with 11 bases remaining between them. The chain has TRBV11-1 and TRBJ1-1; TRBD1 is a possible D gene (5 bases). This clonotype originated in a person between 18 and 75 years old in good health. The sample taken for sequencing was peripheral blood mononuclear cells. Incomplete CDR3 DNA: TGTGCCAGCAGCTGGGGAGGGGAGACTGAA. Translation gives CASSWGGETE. The entire CDR3 is CASSWGGETEAFF. Full variable domain (remainder filled in from reference TRBV11-1 and TRBJ1-1): EAEVAQSPRYKITEKSQAVAFWCDPISGHATLYWYRQILGQGPELLVQFQDESVVDDSQLPKDRFSAERLKGVDSTLKIQPAELGDSAMYLCASSWGGETEAFFGQGTRLTVV.